This TCR beta chain appears in the sequencing data of a study of cytomegalovirus exposure and HLA in healthy donors. The CDR3 totals 15 residues. V was clipped by 2 bases and J by 2 bases, with 12 bases between them. Germline V gene sequence: CDR1 MGHRA, CDR2 YSYEKL. This clone turned up a few times. Both 60 Vbeta primers and 13 Jbeta primers went into the PCR. Here immunoSEQ multiplex PCR was the method, and the copy in TCRdb shows in-frame clones only, minus some. Seen here are fewer than 150,000 clones, 60% to 80% observed once, and the top ten hold 2.2%. This TCR was sampled from a man between 25 and 39 years old in good health and CMV-seronegative. Sequenced material: PBMCs. The rearrangement uses TRBV4-1 and TRBJ1-2, with D unclear. The CDR3 region is CASSQLLRQNYGYTF. CDR3 sequence (DNA): TGCGCCAGCAGCCAACTCCTGCGACAAAACTATGGCTACACCTTC.